Following are 17 T cell receptor beta chains from one sample sequenced in a study of human T cells and chemical hapten exposure. TCRdb reanalysed the RACE reads using MiXCR and keeps one entry per CDR3 protein. Of 150,000 to 200,000 distinct CDR3 sequences in the sample, under 35% were seen once. The time point here: pre-sensitization, week 0. Indicated treatment: therapeutic diphenylcyclopropenone sensitization with weekly scalp DPC. The sample in question was whole blood, obtained in connection with sensitization to the hapten diphenylcyclopropenone (DPC). These receptors all come from a woman under 40 with alopecia areata. Some clones in this sample may be carry-over from other donors' samples.

The chain uses TRBV28 and TRBJ1-1; D possibly corresponds to TRBD1 (6 bases). This CDR3 contains 13 residues. Germline-derived CDR1 and CDR2 are MDHEN and SYDVKM. The ends were cut back, 5 bases at V and 9 bases at J, with 16 bases in the middle. DNA of the CDR3: TGTGCCAGCAGTATTGGTCAGGGGTTAAAAGCTTTCTTT. Its protein is CASSIGQGLKAFF.

This clonotype has just a few counts. V is TRBV28 and J is TRBJ2-7; 7 nucleotides line up with TRBD1. The germline V gene encodes CDR1 MDHEN and CDR2 SYDVKM. The CDR3 consists of 15 residues. V dropped 5 bases and J dropped 3; count of bases not matched to a gene: 10. CDR3 in DNA: TGTGCCAGCAGTCTCTGGGACAGCACGGGCTACGAGCAGTACTTC. Protein: CASSLWDSTGYEQYF.

In this sample, this clonotype turned up a few times. V is TRBV7-2 and J is TRBJ2-1; TRBD1 agrees at 9 bases. In germline, CDR1 is SGHTA, CDR2 FQGNSA. This CDR3 comprises 13 residues. V was clipped by 5 bases and J by 7 bases; unmatched bases: 3. CDR3: CASSTQGANEQFF. CDR3 DNA: TGTGCCAGCAGCACACAGGGGGCGAATGAGCAGTTCTTC. Full variable domain (remainder filled in from reference TRBV7-2 and TRBJ2-1): GAGVSQSPSNKVTEKGKDVELRCDPISGHTALYWYRQSLGQGLEFLIYFQGNSAPDKSGLPSDRFSAERTGGSVSTLTIQRTQQEDSAVYLCASSTQGANEQFFGPGTRLTVL.

This clonotype was detected a few times. The rearrangement links TRBV7-2 to TRBJ2-1; D is uncertain. Trimming left V 2 bases short and J 8 bases short, with 10 bases between. The CDR3 runs 13 residues. Germline CDR1 is SGHTA and CDR2 is FQGNSA. The CDR3 loop is CASSLYRIDEQFF. Here the CDR3 DNA reads TGTGCCAGCAGCTTATACCGAATAGATGAGCAGTTCTTC. The variable domain in full, completed from reference TRBV7-2 and TRBJ2-1, reads GAGVSQSPSNKVTEKGKDVELRCDPISGHTALYWYRQSLGQGLEFLIYFQGNSAPDKSGLPSDRFSAERTGGSVSTLTIQRTQQEDSAVYLCASSLYRIDEQFFGPGTRLTVL.

This clonotype was observed many times. V and J are TRBV27 and TRBJ2-1; perhaps D is TRBD1 or TRBD2 (6 bases each). The CDR3 runs to 13 residues. The ends were cut back, 5 bases at V and 9 bases at J, with 14 bases in the middle. CDR1 MNHEY and CDR2 SMNVEV come from the germline V gene (reference sequence). For the CDR3, the DNA is TGTGCCAGCAGTCTCCGACTAGGGGGTGAGCAGTTCTTC. This gives the protein CASSLRLGGEQFF.

V is TRBV20-1 and J is TRBJ2-3; D is unresolved. The V end was cut by 0 bases, the J end by 7 bases, with 5 bases between. This CDR3 has 11 amino acids. Germline assignment: CDR1 DFQATT and CDR2 SNEGSKA (reference sequence). CDR3 nucleotides: TGCAGTGCTAGAGAAGGGCATACGCAGTATTTT. The encoded protein is CSAREGHTQYF.

The V gene is TRBV10-2, the J gene TRBJ1-2, with D uncertain. The CDR3 is 14 residues long. V was trimmed by 10 bases and J by 7 bases, leaving 22 bases between them. Per the germline V gene, CDR1 is WSHSY and CDR2 is SAAADI. CDR3 nucleotides: TGCGCCACCGTAGATGACCTAGTCTCTACTGGCTACACCTTC. Translation: CATVDDLVSTGYTF.

J is TRBJ2-1 and V is TRBV6-5; D remains ambiguous. V was trimmed by 6 bases and J by 7 bases, leaving 7 bases between them. CDR3 length equals 11 residues. Germline V gene data show CDR1 as MNHEY and CDR2 as SVGAGI. CDR3 nucleotide sequence: TGTGCCAGCAGCTCTATGAATGAGCAGTTCTTC. Translation: CASSSMNEQFF.

This clonotype turned up a few times. The chain is built from TRBV9 and TRBJ1-5, with unresolved D. In germline, CDR1 is SGDLS, CDR2 YYNGEE. Trimming removed 0 bases at V and 4 bases at J, with 5 bases between. The CDR3 is 13 residues long. In DNA, the CDR3 is TGTGCCAGCAGCGTAGTGGGGAATCAGCCCCAGCATTTT. Its protein is CASSVVGNQPQHF.

The chain is built from TRBV20-1 and TRBJ2-7; 9 bases match TRBD1. Germline values: CDR1 DFQATT, CDR2 SNEGSKA (reference sequence). The length of the CDR3 is 14 residues. V was pared by 5 bases and J by 7 bases, with 12 bases of the junction left unmatched. In DNA form, the CDR3 reads TGCAGTGCTGAGGACAGGGGCGAAGCTGGGGAGCAGTACTTC. This encodes CSAEDRGEAGEQYF.

The chain carries TRBV4-1 and TRBJ2-7, with a weak D call TRBD1 (6 bases). The V gene's germline CDR1 is MGHRA and CDR2 YSYEKL. Trimming shortened V by 4 bases and J by 4 bases, and 20 bases separated the two germline ends. This CDR3 is built from 16 residues. The CDR3 is CASSPQGQGIGYEQYF. CDR3 nucleotide sequence: TGCGCCAGCAGCCCTCAGGGGCAGGGGATAGGTTACGAGCAGTACTTC.

The rearrangement joins TRBV6-5 to TRBJ2-2; D is unresolved. CDR1 MNHEY and CDR2 SVGAGI come from the germline V gene. The CDR3 is 14 amino acids. V shed 7 bases and J shed 2 bases, with 11 bases lying between them. The CDR3 reads CASNHPGNTGELFF. The CDR3 DNA sequence: TGTGCCAGCAATCACCCGGGCAACACCGGGGAGCTGTTTTTT.

V usage is TRBV20-1 and J usage is TRBJ1-6, with D perhaps matching TRBD1 (6 bases). Trimming removed 1 base at V and 7 bases at J, with 14 bases between. The CDR3 spans 15 residues. CDR1 DFQATT and CDR2 SNEGSKA come from the germline V gene (reference sequence). CDR3 nucleotide sequence: TGCAGTGCTAGAGGTGCCGGGACACCGAATTCACCCCTCCACTTT. This encodes CSARGAGTPNSPLHF.

In its sample, this clonotype was seen many times. The genes are TRBV28 and TRBJ1-6; the D is unclear. This CDR3 contains 13 residues. V lost 2 bases, J lost 6 bases, and 5 bases lay in between. CDR1 is MDHEN, CDR2 SYDVKM, per germline. As DNA, the CDR3 is TGTGCCAGCAGTTTACCCCCTAATTCACCCCTCCACTTT. Amino acids: CASSLPPNSPLHF.

This chain links TRBV28 with TRBJ2-5; 9 bases line up with TRBD1. Trimming took 9 bases from V and 4 from J; bases not matched to a gene: 6. This CDR3 is built from 13 residues. Germline V gene data show CDR1 as MDHEN and CDR2 as SYDVKM. The CDR3 nucleotides are TGTGCCAGTCACACAGGGGGCCGAGAGACCCAGTACTTC. Residues: CASHTGGRETQYF. The complete variable domain, with remaining parts taken from reference TRBV28 and TRBJ2-5, reads DVKVTQSSRYLVKRTGEKVFLECVQDMDHENMFWYRQDPGLGLRLIYFSYDVKMKEKGDIPEGYSVSREKKERFSLILESASTNQTSMYLCASHTGGRETQYFGPGTRLLVL.

The chain is built from TRBV11-2 and TRBJ2-3, with 11 bases that match TRBD2. The V and J ends lost 0 bases and 5 bases, in that order; junction bases with no gene match: 10. Germline V CDR1 and CDR2: SGHAT, FQNNGV. The CDR3 loop spans 18 amino acids. In nucleotides, the CDR3 is TGTGCCAGCAGCTTAGACCCCCCACTAGCGGGAGAGGGAGATACGCAGTATTTT. This sequence encodes CASSLDPPLAGEGDTQYF.

V gene TRBV20-1 combines with J gene TRBJ2-7; TRBD1 is a possible D gene (5 bases). The length of the CDR3 is 14 residues. Germline assignment: CDR1 DFQATT and CDR2 SNEGSKA (reference sequence). CDR3 sequence reads: CGVRQSSSNGEQYF. The DNA of the CDR3 is TGCGGGGTTAGACAGTCTTCGTCGAATGGAGAGCAGTACTTC.